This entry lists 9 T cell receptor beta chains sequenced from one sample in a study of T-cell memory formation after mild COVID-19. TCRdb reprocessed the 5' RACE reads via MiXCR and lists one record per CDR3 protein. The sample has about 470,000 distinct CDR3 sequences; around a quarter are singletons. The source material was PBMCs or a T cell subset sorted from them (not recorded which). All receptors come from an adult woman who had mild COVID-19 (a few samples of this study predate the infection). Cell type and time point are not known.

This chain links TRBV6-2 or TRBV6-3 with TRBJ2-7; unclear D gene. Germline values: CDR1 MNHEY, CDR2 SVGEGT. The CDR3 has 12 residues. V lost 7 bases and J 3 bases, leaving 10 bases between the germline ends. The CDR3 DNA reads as TGTGCCAGCACTGTTAACTTCTACGAGCAGTACTTC. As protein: CASTVNFYEQYF.

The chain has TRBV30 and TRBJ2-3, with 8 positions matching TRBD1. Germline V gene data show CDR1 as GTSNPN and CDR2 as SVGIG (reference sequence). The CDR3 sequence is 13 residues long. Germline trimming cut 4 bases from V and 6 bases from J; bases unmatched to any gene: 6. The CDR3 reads CAWTRQGPDTQYF. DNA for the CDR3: TGTGCCTGGACGAGACAGGGGCCCGATACGCAGTATTTT.

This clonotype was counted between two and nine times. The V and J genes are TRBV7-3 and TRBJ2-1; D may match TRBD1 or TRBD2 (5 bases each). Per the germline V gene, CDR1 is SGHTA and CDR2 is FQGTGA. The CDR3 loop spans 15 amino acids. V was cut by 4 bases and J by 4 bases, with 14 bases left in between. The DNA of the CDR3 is TGTGCCAGCAGCTCCCGGGGCAGCCTTTACAATGAGCAGTTCTTC. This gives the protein CASSSRGSLYNEQFF.

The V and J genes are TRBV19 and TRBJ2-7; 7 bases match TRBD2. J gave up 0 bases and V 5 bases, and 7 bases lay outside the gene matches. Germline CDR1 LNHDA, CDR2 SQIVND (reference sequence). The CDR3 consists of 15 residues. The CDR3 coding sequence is TGTGCCAGTAGTTTCTCTAGCGGACCCTCCTACGAGCAGTACTTC. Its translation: CASSFSSGPSYEQYF.

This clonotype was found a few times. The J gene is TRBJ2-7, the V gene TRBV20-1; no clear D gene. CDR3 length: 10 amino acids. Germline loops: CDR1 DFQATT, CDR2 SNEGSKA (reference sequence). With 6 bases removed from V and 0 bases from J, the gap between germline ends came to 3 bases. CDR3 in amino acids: CSAFSYEQYF. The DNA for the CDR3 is TGCAGTGCCTTCTCCTACGAGCAGTACTTC.

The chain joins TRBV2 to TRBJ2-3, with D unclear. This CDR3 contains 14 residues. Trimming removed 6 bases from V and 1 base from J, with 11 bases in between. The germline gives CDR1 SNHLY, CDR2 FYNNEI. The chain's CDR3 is CASRTSQGTDTQYF. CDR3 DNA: TGTGCCAGCAGAACCTCTCAGGGCACAGATACGCAGTATTTT.

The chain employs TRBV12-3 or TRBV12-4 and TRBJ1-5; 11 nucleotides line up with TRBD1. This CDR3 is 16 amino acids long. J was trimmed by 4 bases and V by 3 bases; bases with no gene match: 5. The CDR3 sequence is CASSLGQGVINQPQHF. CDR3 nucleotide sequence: TGTGCCAGCAGTTTGGGACAGGGGGTGATAAATCAGCCCCAGCATTTT.

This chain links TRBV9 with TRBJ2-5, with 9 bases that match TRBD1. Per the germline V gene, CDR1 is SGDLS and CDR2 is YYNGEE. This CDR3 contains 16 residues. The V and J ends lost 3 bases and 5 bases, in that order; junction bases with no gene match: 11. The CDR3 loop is CASSAGPGQGLETQYF. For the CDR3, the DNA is TGTGCCAGCAGCGCGGGGCCGGGACAGGGCCTGGAGACCCAGTACTTC.

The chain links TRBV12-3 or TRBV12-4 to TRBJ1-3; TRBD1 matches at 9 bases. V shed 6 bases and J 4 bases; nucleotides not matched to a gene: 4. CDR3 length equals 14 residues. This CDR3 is CASSYRGQGNTIYF. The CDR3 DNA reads TGTGCCAGCAGCTACAGGGGGCAGGGAAACACCATATATTTT.